Presented here are 22 T cell receptor beta chains from one specimen sequenced in a study of blood T cell repertoires in COVID-19. Sequencing was performed with immunoSEQ multiplex PCR; in TCRdb, only in-frame clones are kept and a portion is missing. This sample carries 100,000 or so clones, about 85% of them seen once, and the ten largest clones take around 4.1%. The source material was peripheral blood. These receptors came from a man aged 45-60 years with acute or convalescent COVID-19.

The chain joins TRBV6-5 to TRBJ1-6; 7 bases match TRBD1. CDR1 is MNHEY, CDR2 SVGAGI, per germline. The CDR3 is 14 residues long. With V trimmed by 6 bases and J by 5 bases, 4 bases remained unmatched. The CDR3 loop is CASRLQGNNSPLHF. The CDR3 DNA sequence: TGTGCCAGCAGATTACAGGGGAATAATTCACCCCTCCACTTT.

This chain joins TRBV12-5 and TRBJ1-5; D is undetermined. Trimming removed 0 bases at V and 3 bases at J, with 12 bases between. CDR3 size: 16 residues. Germline assignment: CDR1 LGHNT and CDR2 FRNRAP. CDR3 nucleotides: TGTGCTAGTGGTTTGGTACTAGCAGGCCTCAATCAGCCCCAGCATTTT. It translates to CASGLVLAGLNQPQHF.

The J gene is TRBJ1-1, the V gene TRBV28; the D gene is possibly TRBD1 (5 bases). The CDR3 is 15 amino acids. V lost 6 bases and J lost 5, with 19 bases in between. Germline values: CDR1 MDHEN, CDR2 SYDVKM. CDR3 nucleotides: TGTGCCAGCAGATCCACGCAGGGACTAGGTACTGAAGCTTTCTTT. This encodes CASRSTQGLGTEAFF.

This CDR3 is CASIMEYSGGGGYTF. CDR3 sequence (DNA): TGTGCCAGCATCATGGAGTACTCGGGAGGGGGTGGCTACACCTTC. V usage is TRBV6-5 and J usage is TRBJ1-2, with D maybe TRBD1 (6 bases). Trimming removed 7 bases from V and 7 bases from J, with 22 bases in between. The germline V gene encodes CDR1 MNHEY and CDR2 SVGAGI. The CDR3 extends over 15 amino acids.

This clone was detected only once. This chain uses TRBV10-2 with TRBJ1-1, with D hard to call. Trimming stripped 5 bases from V and 2 bases from J, with 9 bases between. The CDR3 spans 13 residues. Germline V CDR1 and CDR2: WSHSY, SAAADI. The CDR3 coding sequence is TGCGCCAGCAGTTCCCGGGGAAACACTGAAGCTTTCTTT. This encodes CASSSRGNTEAFF.

This sequence joins TRBV19 and TRBJ1-1; D uncertain. The CDR3 contains 13 residues. Germline-derived CDR1 and CDR2 are LNHDA and SQIVND (reference sequence). V was pared by 6 bases and J by 3 bases, with 11 bases between. CDR3 bases: TGTGCCAGTAGCCGTCCTCCGTACACTGAAGCTTTCTTT. The encoded protein is CASSRPPYTEAFF.

The J gene is TRBJ1-1, the V gene TRBV5-6; perhaps TRBD1 as D (6 bases). Trimming shortened V by 4 bases and J by 1 base, and 11 bases separated the two germline ends. The length of the CDR3 is 14 residues. Per germline, CDR1 SGHDT and CDR2 YYEEEE. The CDR3 DNA follows: TGTGCCAGCAGCCCGGGACACTCGAACACTGAAGCTTTCTTT. Translated, it gives CASSPGHSNTEAFF.

The gene calls are TRBV4-2 and TRBJ2-7; 7 positions agree with TRBD1. Germline V gene sequence: CDR1 LGHNA, CDR2 YNFKEQ. V trimming: 4 bases; J trimming: 5 bases; junction bases outside the gene matches: 11. The CDR3 spans 15 residues. The CDR3 nucleotides are TGTGCCAGCAGCCGAGGTCGACAGGGAGACCACGAGCAGTACTTC. It encodes CASSRGRQGDHEQYF.

J is TRBJ2-1 and V is TRBV28; possible D gene TRBD2, 6 bases. The CDR3 covers 14 residues. V lost 5 bases and J lost 6, with 14 bases in between. Germline loops: CDR1 MDHEN, CDR2 SYDVKM. The CDR3 bases are TGTGCCAGCAGTCCAACTGTGGGACTCAATGAGCAGTTCTTC. Translated, it gives CASSPTVGLNEQFF.

The chain employs TRBV19 and TRBJ1-4, with 7 bases fitting TRBD1. This CDR3 region has 15 residues. Germline loops: CDR1 LNHDA, CDR2 SQIVND (reference sequence). V lost 5 bases, J lost 0 bases, and 3 bases stayed unmatched. The CDR3 DNA is TGTGCCAGTAGTCAGGGGGTTGCAACTAATGAAAAACTGTTTTTT. Residues: CASSQGVATNEKLFF. Using reference TRBV19 and TRBJ1-4 for the parts outside the CDR3, the full variable domain is DGGITQSPKYLFRKEGQNVTLSCEQNLNHDAMYWYRQDPGQGLRLIYYSQIVNDFQKGDIAEGYSVSREKKESFPLTVTSAQKNPTAFYLCASSQGVATNEKLFFGSGTQLSVL.

The chain joins TRBV7-8 to TRBJ2-7, with D uncertain. The CDR3 runs to 13 residues. Germline assignment: CDR1 SGHVS and CDR2 FQNEAQ. V was clipped by 5 bases and J by 2 bases, with 10 bases between them. For the CDR3, the DNA is TGTGCCAGCAGCCTCGGTTCTGCCTACGAGCAGTACTTC. Translation gives CASSLGSAYEQYF.

The chain is built from TRBV5-5 and TRBJ1-6; D possibly corresponds to TRBD1 (6 bases). The CDR3 runs 14 residues. CDR1 and CDR2 (germline): SGHKS, YYEKEE (reference sequence). Deletions cut 0 bases from V and 13 bases from J, with 14 bases between. The CDR3 nucleotides read TGTGCCAGCAGCTTGGGGATCACAGGGAATCCCCTCCACTTT. Translated, it gives CASSLGITGNPLHF.

This clone turned up a few times. This chain joins TRBV11-3 and TRBJ2-1, with 8 positions matching TRBD2. Germline CDR1 is SGHNT and CDR2 is YENEEA. J lost 4 bases, V lost 4 bases, and 9 bases had no gene match. The CDR3 consists of 16 residues. The DNA of the CDR3 is TGTGCCAGCAGCTCCCGACGGGGGGGCGGATACAATGAGCAGTTCTTC. It specifies CASSSRRGGGYNEQFF.

This clone was found once. J is TRBJ2-7 and V is TRBV25-1, with D hard to call. CDR1 is MGHDK and CDR2 is SYGVNS in the germline V gene. CDR3 length: 12 residues. The germline V and J ends were trimmed by 1 base and 3 bases, with 4 bases remaining between them. The CDR3 spells CASSESLYEQYF. CDR3 DNA sequence: TGTGCCAGCAGTGAATCTCTCTACGAGCAGTACTTC.

The chain has TRBV4-1 and TRBJ2-1, with 10 bases matching TRBD2. Germline CDR1 MGHRA, CDR2 YSYEKL. The CDR3 spans 15 residues. The ends lost 4 bases at V and 3 bases at J; junction bases unmatched: 3. The DNA for the CDR3 is TGCGCCAGCAGCCTTGGACTAGCGGTCTACAATGAGCAGTTCTTC. Translated, it gives CASSLGLAVYNEQFF.

The genes are TRBV5-6 and TRBJ2-1; 8 nucleotides agree with TRBD2. V gave up 5 bases and J gave up 0 bases; unmatched junction bases: 13. CDR1 and CDR2 (germline): SGHDT, YYEEEE. This CDR3 is 18 amino acids long. The CDR3 is CASRGLLAERSSYNEQFF. CDR3 DNA sequence: TGTGCCAGCAGGGGTCTACTAGCGGAAAGGAGCTCCTACAATGAGCAGTTCTTC.

The CDR3: CASSLGPRTRFSSGANVLTF. The CDR3 DNA reads TGCGCCAGCAGCTTGGGACCCCGGACAAGGTTCTCCTCTGGGGCCAACGTCCTGACTTTC. The chain combines TRBV5-1 with TRBJ2-6; possible D gene TRBD1, 5 bases. The CDR3 is made up of 20 amino acids. The germline CDR1 and CDR2 sequences are SGHRS and YFSETQ. Trimming stripped 0 bases from V and 0 bases from J, with 19 bases between. Supplemented by reference TRBV5-1 and TRBJ2-6, the full variable domain reads KAGVTQTPRYLIKTRGQQVTLSCSPISGHRSVSWYQQTPGQGLQFLFEYFSETQRNKGNFPGRFSGRQFSNSRSEMNVSTLELGDSALYLCASSLGPRTRFSSGANVLTFGAGSRLTVL.

The J gene is TRBJ2-1, the V gene TRBV19; a weak D match, TRBD2 (6 bases). Per the germline V gene, CDR1 is LNHDA and CDR2 is SQIVND (reference sequence). The CDR3 is 16 residues long. V was pared by 0 bases and J by 4 bases, with 13 bases between. Written as DNA, the CDR3 is TGTGCCAGTAGTATAGATGCGGTAGCGGCGTACAATGAGCAGTTCTTC. It encodes CASSIDAVAAYNEQFF. Full variable domain (missing parts from reference TRBV19 and TRBJ2-1): DGGITQSPKYLFRKEGQNVTLSCEQNLNHDAMYWYRQDPGQGLRLIYYSQIVNDFQKGDIAEGYSVSREKKESFPLTVTSAQKNPTAFYLCASSIDAVAAYNEQFFGPGTRLTVL.

The chain is built from TRBV19 and TRBJ1-2; 7 bases are a match to TRBD1. V lost 5 bases to trimming and J lost 6 bases; unmatched junction nucleotides: 12. This CDR3 is 15 amino acids long. CDR1 and CDR2 (germline): LNHDA, SQIVND (reference sequence). The CDR3: CASSEKGAWVNGYTF. In nucleotides, the CDR3 is TGTGCCAGTAGTGAGAAGGGGGCATGGGTGAATGGCTACACCTTC.

V and J are TRBV28 and TRBJ1-6; the match to TRBD1 covers 10 bases. After removal of 3 bases from V and 7 bases from J, the junction contained 3 bases not matched to a gene. The V gene's germline CDR1 is MDHEN and CDR2 SYDVKM. The CDR3 consists of 15 residues. The CDR3: CASSFLGQGNSPLHF. CDR3 in DNA: TGTGCCAGCAGTTTTTTGGGACAGGGGAATTCACCCCTCCACTTT.

The chain couples TRBV19 to TRBJ1-3; D gene uncertain. This CDR3 contains 15 residues. The ends were cut back, 6 bases at V and 0 bases at J, with 12 bases in the middle. The germline V gene has CDR1 LNHDA and CDR2 SQIVND (reference sequence). The CDR3 reads CASSRIHSSGNTIYF. The CDR3 nucleotides read TGTGCCAGTAGCAGAATACACAGCTCTGGAAACACCATATATTTT.

The chain has TRBV4-1 and TRBJ1-6; D remains ambiguous. This CDR3 spans 13 amino acids. The ends were cut back, 2 bases at V and 10 bases at J, with 9 bases in the middle. Germline loops: CDR1 MGHRA, CDR2 YSYEKL. The CDR3 DNA follows: TGCGCCAGCAGCCAATCAACAAACTCACCCCTCCACTTT. Translation: CASSQSTNSPLHF.